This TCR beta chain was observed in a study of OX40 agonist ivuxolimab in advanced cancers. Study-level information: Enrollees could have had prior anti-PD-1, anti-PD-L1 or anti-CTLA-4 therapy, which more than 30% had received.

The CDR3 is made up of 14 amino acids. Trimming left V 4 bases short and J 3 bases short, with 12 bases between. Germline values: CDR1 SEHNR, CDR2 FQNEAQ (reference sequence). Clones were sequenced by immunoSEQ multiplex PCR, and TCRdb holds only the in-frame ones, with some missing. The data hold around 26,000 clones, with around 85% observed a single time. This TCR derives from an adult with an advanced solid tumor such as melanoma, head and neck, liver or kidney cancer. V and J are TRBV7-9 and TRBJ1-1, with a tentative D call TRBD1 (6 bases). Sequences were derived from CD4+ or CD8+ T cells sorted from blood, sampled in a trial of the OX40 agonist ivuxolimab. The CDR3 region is CASSSTRQDTEAFF. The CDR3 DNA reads TGTGCCAGCAGCTCCACCCGACAGGACACTGAAGCTTTCTTT.